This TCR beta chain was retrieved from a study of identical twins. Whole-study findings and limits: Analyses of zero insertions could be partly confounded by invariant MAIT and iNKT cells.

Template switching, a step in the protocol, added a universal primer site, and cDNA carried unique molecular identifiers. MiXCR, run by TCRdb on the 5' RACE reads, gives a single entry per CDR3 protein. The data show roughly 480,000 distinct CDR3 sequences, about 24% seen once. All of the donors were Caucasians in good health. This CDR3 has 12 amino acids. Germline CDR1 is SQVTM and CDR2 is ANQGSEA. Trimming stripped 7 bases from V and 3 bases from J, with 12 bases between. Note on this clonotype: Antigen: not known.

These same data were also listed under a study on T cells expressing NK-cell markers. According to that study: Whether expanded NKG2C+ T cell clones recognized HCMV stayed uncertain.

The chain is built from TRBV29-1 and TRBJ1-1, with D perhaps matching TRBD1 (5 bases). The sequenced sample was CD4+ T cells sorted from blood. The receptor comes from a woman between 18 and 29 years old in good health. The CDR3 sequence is CSGGRSDTEAFF. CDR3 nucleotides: TGCAGCGGGGGCCGTAGCGACACTGAAGCTTTCTTT.